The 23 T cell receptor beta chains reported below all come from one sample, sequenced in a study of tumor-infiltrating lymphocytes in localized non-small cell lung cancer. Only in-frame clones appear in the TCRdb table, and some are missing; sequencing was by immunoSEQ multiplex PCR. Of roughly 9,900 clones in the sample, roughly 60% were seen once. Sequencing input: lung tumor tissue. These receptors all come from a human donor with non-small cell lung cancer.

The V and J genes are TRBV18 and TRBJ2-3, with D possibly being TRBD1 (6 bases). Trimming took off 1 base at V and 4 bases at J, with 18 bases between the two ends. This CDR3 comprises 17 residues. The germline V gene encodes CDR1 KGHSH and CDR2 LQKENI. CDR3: CASSPLLRDRSADTQYF. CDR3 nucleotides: TGTGCCAGCTCACCACTTCTCCGCGACAGGTCTGCAGATACGCAGTATTTT.

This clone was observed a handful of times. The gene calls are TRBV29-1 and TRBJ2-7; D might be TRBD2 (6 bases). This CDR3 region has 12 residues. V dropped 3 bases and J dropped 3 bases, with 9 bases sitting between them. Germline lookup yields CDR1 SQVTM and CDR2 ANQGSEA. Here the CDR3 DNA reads TGCAGCGTTGACGGGAGTGGCTACGAGCAGTACTTC. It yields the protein CSVDGSGYEQYF.

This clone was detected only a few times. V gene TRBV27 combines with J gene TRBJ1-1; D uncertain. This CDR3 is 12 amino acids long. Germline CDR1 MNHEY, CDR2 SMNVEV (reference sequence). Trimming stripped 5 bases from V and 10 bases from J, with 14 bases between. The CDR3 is CASSQPPLSAFF. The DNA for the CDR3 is TGTGCCAGCAGTCAGCCCCCCTTGTCAGCTTTCTTT.

CDR3 amino acids: CASSFGPDSYEQYF. CDR3 nucleotide sequence: TGTGCCAGCAGCTTTGGGCCAGACTCCTACGAGCAGTACTTC. The chain carries TRBV11-2 and TRBJ2-7; no clear D gene. Germline V CDR1 and CDR2: SGHAT, FQNNGV. V lost 3 bases and J 0 bases, leaving 9 bases between the germline ends. This CDR3 comprises 14 residues.

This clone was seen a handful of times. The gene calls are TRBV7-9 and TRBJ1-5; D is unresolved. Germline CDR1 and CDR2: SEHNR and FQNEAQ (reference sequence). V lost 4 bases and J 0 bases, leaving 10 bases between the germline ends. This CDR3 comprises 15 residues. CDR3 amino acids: CASSSGDYSNQPQHF. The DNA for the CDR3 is TGTGCCAGCAGCTCCGGTGACTATAGCAATCAGCCCCAGCATTTT.

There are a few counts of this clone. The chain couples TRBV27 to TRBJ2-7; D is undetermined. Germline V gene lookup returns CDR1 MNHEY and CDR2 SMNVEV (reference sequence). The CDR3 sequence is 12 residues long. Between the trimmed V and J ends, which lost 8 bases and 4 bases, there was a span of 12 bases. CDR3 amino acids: CASFSASYEQYF. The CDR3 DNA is TGTGCCAGCTTTTCGGCTAGTTACGAGCAGTACTTC.

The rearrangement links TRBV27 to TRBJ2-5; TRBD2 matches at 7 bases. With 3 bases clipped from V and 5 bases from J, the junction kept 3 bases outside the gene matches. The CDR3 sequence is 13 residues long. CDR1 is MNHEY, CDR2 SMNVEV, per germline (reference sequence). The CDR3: CASSFSRGETQYF. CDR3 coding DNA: TGTGCCAGCAGTTTTTCGCGGGGGGAGACCCAGTACTTC.

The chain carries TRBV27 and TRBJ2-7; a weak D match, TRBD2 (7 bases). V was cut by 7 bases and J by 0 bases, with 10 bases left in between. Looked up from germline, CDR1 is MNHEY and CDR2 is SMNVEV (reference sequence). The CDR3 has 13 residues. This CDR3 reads CASMGGASYEQYF. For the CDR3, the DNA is TGTGCCAGCATGGGGGGGGCCTCCTACGAGCAGTACTTC.

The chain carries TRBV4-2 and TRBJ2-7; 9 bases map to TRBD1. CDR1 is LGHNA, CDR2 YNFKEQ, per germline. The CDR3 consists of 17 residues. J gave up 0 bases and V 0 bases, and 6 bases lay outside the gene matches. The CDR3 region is CASSQDYRGHSSYEQYF. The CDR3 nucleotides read TGTGCCAGCAGCCAAGATTACAGGGGGCATTCCTCCTACGAGCAGTACTTC.

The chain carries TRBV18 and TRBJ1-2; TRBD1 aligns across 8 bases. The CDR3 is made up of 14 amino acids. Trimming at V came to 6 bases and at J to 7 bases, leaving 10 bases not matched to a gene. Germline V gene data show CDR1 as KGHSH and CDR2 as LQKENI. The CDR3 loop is CASSYDRGFGGYTF. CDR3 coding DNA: TGTGCCAGCTCGTATGACAGGGGATTCGGTGGCTACACCTTC. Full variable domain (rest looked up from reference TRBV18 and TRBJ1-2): NAGVMQNPRHLVRRRGQEARLRCSPMKGHSHVYWYRQLPEEGLKFMVYLQKENIIDESGMPKERFSAEFPKEGPSILRIQQVVRGDSAAYFCASSYDRGFGGYTFGSGTRLTVV.

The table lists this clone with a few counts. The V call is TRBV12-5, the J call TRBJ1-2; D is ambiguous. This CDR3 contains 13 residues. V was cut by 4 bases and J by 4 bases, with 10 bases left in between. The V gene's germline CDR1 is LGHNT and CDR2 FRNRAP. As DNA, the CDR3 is TGTGCTAGTGGTTCCGGGGTTTTCTATGGCTACACCTTC. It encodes CASGSGVFYGYTF. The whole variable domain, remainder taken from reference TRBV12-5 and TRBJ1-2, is DARVTQTPRHKVTEMGQEVTMRCQPILGHNTVFWYRQTMMQGLELLAYFRNRAPLDDSGMPKDRFSAEMPDATLATLKIQPSEPRDSAVYFCASGSGVFYGYTFGSGTRLTVV.

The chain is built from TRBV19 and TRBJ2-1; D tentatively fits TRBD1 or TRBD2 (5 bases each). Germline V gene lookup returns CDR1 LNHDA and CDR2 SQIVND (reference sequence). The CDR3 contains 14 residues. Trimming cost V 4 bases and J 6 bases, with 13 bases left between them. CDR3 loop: CASSNRGAVNEQFF. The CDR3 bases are TGTGCCAGTAGTAACAGAGGGGCGGTCAATGAGCAGTTCTTC.

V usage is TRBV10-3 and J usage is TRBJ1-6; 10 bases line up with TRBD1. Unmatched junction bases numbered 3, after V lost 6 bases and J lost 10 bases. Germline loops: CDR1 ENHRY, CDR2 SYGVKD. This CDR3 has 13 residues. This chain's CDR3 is CAIRAGQGSPLHF. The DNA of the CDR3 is TGTGCCATCAGGGCGGGACAGGGGTCACCCCTCCACTTT.

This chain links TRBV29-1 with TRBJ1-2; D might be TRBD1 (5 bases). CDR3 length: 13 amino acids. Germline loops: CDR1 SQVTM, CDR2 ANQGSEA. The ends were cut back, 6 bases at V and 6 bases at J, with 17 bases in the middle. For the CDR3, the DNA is TGCAGCGTGAGAGTCGGGGCGGAGGATGGCTACACCTTC. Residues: CSVRVGAEDGYTF.

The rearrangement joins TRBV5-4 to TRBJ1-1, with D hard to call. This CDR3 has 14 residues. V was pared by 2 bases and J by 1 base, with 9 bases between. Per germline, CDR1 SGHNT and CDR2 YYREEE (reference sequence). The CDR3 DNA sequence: TGTGCCAGCAGCTTTTCCATAACGAACACTGAAGCTTTCTTT. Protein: CASSFSITNTEAFF.

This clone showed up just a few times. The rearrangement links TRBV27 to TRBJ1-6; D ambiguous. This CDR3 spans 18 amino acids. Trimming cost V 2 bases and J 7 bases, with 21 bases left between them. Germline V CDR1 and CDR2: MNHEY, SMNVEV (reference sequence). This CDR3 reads CASSLRGASIRYNSPLHF. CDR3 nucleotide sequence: TGTGCCAGCAGTTTACGGGGAGCCTCGATCCGGTACAATTCACCCCTCCACTTT.

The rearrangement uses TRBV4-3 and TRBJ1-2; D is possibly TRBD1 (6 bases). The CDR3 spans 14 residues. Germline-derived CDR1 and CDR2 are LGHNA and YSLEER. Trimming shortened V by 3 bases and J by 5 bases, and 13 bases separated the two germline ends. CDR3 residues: CASSQETGWYGYTF. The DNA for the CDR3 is TGCGCCAGCAGCCAGGAAACAGGGTGGTATGGCTACACCTTC.

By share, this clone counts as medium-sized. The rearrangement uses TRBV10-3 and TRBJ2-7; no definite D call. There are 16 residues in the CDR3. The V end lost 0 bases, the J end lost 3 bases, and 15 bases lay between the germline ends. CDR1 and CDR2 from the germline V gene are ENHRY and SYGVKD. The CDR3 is CAISESTRAGYYEQYF. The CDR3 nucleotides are TGTGCCATCAGTGAGTCGACCCGGGCTGGTTACTACGAGCAGTACTTC.

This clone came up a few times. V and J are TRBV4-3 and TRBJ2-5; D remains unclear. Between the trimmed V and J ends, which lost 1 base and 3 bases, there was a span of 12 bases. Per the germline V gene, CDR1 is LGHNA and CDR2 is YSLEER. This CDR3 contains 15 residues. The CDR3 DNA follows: TGCGCCAGCAGCCAAGGGCACGCCTTTGAAGAGACCCAGTACTTC. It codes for CASSQGHAFEETQYF.

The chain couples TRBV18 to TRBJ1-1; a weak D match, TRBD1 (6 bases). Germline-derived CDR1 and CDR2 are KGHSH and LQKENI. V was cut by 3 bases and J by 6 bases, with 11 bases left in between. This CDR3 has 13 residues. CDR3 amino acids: CASSPTHRAEAFF. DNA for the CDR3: TGTGCCAGCTCACCGACTCACAGGGCTGAAGCTTTCTTT. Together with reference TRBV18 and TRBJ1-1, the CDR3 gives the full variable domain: NAGVMQNPRHLVRRRGQEARLRCSPMKGHSHVYWYRQLPEEGLKFMVYLQKENIIDESGMPKERFSAEFPKEGPSILRIQQVVRGDSAAYFCASSPTHRAEAFFGQGTRLTVV.

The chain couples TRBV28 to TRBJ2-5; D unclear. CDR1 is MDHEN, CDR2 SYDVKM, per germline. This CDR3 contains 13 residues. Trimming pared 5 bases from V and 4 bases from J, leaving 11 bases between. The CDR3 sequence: CASSPDTPETQYF. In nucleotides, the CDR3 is TGTGCCAGCAGTCCCGACACCCCAGAGACCCAGTACTTC.

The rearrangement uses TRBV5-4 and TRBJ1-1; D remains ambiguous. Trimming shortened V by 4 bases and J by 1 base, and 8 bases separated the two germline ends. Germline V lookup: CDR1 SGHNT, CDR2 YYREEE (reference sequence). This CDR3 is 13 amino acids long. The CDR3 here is CASSPVGNTEAFF. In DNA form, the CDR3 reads TGTGCCAGCAGCCCGGTTGGGAACACTGAAGCTTTCTTT. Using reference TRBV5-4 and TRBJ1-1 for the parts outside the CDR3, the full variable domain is ETGVTQSPTHLIKTRGQQVTLRCSSQSGHNTVSWYQQALGQGPQFIFQYYREEENGRGNFPPRFSGLQFPNYSSELNVNALELDDSALYLCASSPVGNTEAFFGQGTRLTVV.

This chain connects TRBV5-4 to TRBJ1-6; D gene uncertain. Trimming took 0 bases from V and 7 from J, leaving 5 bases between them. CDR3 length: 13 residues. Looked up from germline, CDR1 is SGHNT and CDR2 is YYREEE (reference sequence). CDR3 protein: CASSLGQNSPLHF. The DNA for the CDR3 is TGTGCCAGCAGCTTGGGACAAAATTCACCCCTCCACTTT.